The following is a TCR beta chain sequence with its context. Its antigen is as yet unknown. Primers: 60 Vbeta forward and 13 Jbeta reverse. As handled by the study authors: Approximately 11 million shared chains were among the approximately 76 million unique TCR beta chains that a later analysis counted. Clones were sequenced by immunoSEQ multiplex PCR, and TCRdb holds only the in-frame ones, with some missing. V and J calls and clone size are those listed in that table; D and trimming were worked out from the DNA. The sample table sets out fewer than 35,000 clones. The entry originates in a study of cytomegalovirus exposure and HLA in healthy donors. The CDR3 runs 14 residues. Between the trimmed V and J ends, which lost 1 base and 5 bases, there was a span of 10 bases. The germline V gene encodes CDR1 SGHRS and CDR2 YFSETQ. General study findings and limits: DRB1 had the most TCR associations and HLA-C the fewest, a later analysis found, with rates varying by HLA locus. Using the classifier, cytomegalovirus status was reportedly diagnosed with high specificity and sensitivity.

The sequenced sample consisted of PBMCs. The sequence was collected from a female donor in good health and CMV-seronegative. This rearrangement joins TRBV5-1 to TRBJ2-1, with a weak D call TRBD1 (5 bases). This chain's CDR3 is CASSLIGADNEQFF. CDR3 nucleotides: TGCGCCAGCAGCTTGATTGGGGCGGACAATGAGCAGTTCTTC.